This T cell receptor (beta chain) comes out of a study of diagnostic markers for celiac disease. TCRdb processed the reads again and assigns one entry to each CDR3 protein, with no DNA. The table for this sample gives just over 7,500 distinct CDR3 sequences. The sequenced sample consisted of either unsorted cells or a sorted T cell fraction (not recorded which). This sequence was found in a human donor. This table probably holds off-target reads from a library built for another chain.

CDR3 in amino acids: CASSLPTGGLYNEQFF. V usage is TRBV5-5 and J usage is TRBJ2-1; TCRdb designates TRBD1, a call that cannot be tested without DNA. Per germline, CDR1 SGHKS and CDR2 YYEKEE (reference sequence). CDR3 size: 16 residues.